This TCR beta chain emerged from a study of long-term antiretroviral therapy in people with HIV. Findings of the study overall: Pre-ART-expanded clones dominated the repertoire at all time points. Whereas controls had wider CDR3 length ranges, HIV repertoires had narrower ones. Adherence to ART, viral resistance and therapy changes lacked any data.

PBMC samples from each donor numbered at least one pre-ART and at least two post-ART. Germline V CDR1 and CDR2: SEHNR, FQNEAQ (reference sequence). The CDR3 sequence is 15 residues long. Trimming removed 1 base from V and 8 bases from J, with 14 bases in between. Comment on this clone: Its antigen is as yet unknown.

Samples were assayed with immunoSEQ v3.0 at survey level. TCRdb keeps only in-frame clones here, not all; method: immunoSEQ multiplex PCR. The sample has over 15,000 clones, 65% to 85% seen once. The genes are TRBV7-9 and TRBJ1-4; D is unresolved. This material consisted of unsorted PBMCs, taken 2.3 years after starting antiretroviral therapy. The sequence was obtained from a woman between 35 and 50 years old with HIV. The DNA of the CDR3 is TGTGCCAGCAGCTTAGTTGGATCACGAGACGAAAAACTGTTTTTT. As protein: CASSLVGSRDEKLFF.